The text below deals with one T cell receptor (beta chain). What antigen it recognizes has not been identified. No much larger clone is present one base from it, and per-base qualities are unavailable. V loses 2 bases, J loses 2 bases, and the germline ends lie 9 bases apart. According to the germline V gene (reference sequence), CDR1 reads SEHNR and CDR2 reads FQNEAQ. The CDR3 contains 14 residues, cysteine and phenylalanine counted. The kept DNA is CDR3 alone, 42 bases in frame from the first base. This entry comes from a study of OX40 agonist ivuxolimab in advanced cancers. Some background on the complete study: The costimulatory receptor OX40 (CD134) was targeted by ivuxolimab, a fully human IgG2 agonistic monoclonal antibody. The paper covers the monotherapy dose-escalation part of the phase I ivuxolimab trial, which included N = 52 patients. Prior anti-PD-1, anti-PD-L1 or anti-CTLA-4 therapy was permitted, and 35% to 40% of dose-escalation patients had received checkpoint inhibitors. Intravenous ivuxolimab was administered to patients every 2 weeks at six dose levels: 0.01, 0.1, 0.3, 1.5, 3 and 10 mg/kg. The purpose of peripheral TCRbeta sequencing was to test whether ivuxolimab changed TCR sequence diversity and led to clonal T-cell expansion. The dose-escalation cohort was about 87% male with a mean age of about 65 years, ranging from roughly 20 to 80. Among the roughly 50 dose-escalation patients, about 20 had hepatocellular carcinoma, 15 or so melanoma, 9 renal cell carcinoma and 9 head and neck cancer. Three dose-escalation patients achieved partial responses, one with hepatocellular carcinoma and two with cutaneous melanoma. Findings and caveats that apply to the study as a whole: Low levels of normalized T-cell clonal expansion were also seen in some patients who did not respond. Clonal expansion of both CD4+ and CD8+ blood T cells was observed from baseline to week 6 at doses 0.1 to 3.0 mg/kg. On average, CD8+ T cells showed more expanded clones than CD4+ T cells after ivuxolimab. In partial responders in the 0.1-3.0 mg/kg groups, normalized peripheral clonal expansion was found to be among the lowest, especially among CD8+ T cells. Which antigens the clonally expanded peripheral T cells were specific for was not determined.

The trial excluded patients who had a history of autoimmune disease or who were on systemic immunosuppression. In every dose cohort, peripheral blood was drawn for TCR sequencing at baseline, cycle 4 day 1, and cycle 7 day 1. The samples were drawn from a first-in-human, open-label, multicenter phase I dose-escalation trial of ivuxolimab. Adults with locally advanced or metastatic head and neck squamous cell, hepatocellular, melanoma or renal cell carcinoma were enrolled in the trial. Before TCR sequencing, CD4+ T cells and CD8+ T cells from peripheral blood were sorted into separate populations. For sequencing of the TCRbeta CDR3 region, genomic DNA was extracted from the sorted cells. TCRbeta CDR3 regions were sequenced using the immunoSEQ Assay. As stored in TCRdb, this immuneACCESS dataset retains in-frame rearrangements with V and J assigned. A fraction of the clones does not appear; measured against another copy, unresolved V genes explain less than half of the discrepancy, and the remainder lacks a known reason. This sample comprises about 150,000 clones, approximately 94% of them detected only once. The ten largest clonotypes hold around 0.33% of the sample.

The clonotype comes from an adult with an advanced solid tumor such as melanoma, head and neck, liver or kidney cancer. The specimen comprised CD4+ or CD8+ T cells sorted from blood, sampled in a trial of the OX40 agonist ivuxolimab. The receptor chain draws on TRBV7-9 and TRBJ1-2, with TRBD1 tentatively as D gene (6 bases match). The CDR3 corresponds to CASSLIGGNYGYTF. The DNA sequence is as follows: TGTGCCAGCAGCTTAATAGGGGGAAACTATGGCTACACCTTC.